The rows below give T cell receptor beta chains drawn from one sample of a study of neurological immune-mediated disorders. Using its own MiXCR run on the 5' RACE reads, TCRdb lists one record per CDR3 protein. The table lists tens of thousands of distinct CDR3 sequences, roughly 15% of them singletons. Material for sequencing was CD4+ T cells from blood. These receptors were collected from a woman in her sixties with HTLV-1-associated myelopathy (HAM/TSP). CDR3s include the opening cysteine and the closing phenylalanine or tryptophan.

j_call	v_call	cdr3_aa
TRBJ1-3	TRBV5-4	CANSLSNGGFSGNTIYF
TRBJ2-1	TRBV12-3/TRBV12-4	CASSLGQIRDEQFF
TRBJ2-7	TRBV14	CASSQDRVCEQYF
TRBJ2-7	TRBV18	CASSPGQGRDEQYF
TRBJ2-3	TRBV20-1	CSASGRGGNTDTQYF
TRBJ1-1	TRBV6-1	CASSEAYTEAFF
TRBJ1-1	TRBV12-3/TRBV12-4	CASGGTATTEAFF
TRBJ2-5	TRBV20-1	CSARPGHQETQYF
TRBJ1-6	TRBV5-1	CASSLTGGDSPLHF
TRBJ2-2	TRBV5-1	CASSLAGSVAGELFF
TRBJ2-1	TRBV5-1	CASSLVPGLAGVNEQFF
TRBJ1-4	TRBV29-1	CSVGKEKGKLFF
TRBJ1-1	TRBV5-6	CASSPPDGFAGRAFF
TRBJ2-1	TRBV5-1	CASSPGGARSNEQFF
TRBJ2-5	TRBV7-8	CASSRYTGEETQYF
TRBJ2-4	TRBV5-6	CASSFVSGRGADQYF
TRBJ2-5	TRBV28	CASSFSGLADLKTQYF
TRBJ1-5	TRBV4-1	CASSHTTGIDFQPQHF